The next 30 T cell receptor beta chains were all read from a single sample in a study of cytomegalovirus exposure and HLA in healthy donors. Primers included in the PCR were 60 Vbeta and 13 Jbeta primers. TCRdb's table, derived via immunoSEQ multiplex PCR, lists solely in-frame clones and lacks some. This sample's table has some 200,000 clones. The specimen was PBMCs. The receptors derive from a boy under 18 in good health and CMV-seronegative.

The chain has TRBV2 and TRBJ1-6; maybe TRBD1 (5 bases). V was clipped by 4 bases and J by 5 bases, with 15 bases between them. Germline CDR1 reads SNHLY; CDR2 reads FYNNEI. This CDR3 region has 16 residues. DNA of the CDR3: TGTGCCAGCAGTGTTAGGGGTTCACGGGATAATTCACCCCTCCACTTT. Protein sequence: CASSVRGSRDNSPLHF.

The CDR3 spells CAWSVRGGNEQFF. In DNA form, the CDR3 reads TGTGCCTGGAGTGTAAGGGGAGGCAATGAGCAGTTCTTC. The V and J genes are TRBV30 and TRBJ2-1; possibly TRBD2 for D (6 bases). The ends were cut back, 0 bases at V and 6 bases at J, with 9 bases in the middle. Germline V CDR1 and CDR2: GTSNPN, SVGIG (reference sequence). The CDR3 loop spans 13 amino acids.

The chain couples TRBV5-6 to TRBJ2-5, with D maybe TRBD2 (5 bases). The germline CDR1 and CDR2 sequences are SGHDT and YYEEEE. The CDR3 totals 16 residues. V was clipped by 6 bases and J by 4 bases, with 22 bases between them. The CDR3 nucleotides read TGTGCCAGCACCGAAGGAGAGGGCCTCCGAGGAGAGACCCAGTACTTC. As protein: CASTEGEGLRGETQYF. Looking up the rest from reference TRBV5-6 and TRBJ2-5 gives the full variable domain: DAGVTQSPTHLIKTRGQQVTLRCSPKSGHDTVSWYQQALGQGPQFIFQYYEEEERQRGNFPDRFSGHQFPNYSSELNVNALLLGDSALYLCASTEGEGLRGETQYFGPGTRLLVL.

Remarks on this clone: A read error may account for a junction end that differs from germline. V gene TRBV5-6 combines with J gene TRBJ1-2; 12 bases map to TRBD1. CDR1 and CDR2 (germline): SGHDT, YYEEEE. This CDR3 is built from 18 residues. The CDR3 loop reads CASSIFLLVRDRGQIGAF. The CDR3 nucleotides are TGTGCCAGCAGCATATTCTTACTAGTTCGGGACAGGGGGCAAATCGGGGCCTTC.

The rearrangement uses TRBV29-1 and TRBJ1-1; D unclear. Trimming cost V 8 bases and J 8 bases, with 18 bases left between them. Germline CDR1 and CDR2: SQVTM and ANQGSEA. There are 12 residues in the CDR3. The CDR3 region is CSTIPTYSEAFF. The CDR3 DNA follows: TGCAGCACCATACCGACGTATAGCGAAGCTTTCTTT.

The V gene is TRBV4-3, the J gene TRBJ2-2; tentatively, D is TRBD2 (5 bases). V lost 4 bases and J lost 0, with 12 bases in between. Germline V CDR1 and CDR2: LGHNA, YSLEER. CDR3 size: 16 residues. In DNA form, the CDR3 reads TGCGCCAGCAGCCCCAGAGGGCTAGCGAACACCGGGGAGCTGTTTTTT. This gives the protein CASSPRGLANTGELFF.

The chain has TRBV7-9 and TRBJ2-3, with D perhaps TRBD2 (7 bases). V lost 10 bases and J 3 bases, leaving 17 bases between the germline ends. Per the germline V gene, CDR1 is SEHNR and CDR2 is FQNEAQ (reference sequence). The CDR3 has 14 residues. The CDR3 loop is CATGRGGRTDTQYF. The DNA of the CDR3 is TGTGCCACAGGGAGGGGGGGCCGGACAGATACGCAGTATTTT.

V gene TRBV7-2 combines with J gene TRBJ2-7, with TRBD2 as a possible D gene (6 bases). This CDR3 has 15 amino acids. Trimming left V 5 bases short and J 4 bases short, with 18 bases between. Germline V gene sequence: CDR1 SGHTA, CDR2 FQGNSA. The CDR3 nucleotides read TGTGCCAGCAGCCAACTACCGGGGGTAGAATACGAGCAGTACTTC. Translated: CASSQLPGVEYEQYF.

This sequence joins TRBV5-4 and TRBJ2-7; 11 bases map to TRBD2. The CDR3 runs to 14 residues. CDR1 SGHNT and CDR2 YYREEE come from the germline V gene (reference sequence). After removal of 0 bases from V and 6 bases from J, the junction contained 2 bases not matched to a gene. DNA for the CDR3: TGTGCCAGCAGCTTGGGGCTAGCGGGGGGCGAGCAGTACTTC. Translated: CASSLGLAGGEQYF.

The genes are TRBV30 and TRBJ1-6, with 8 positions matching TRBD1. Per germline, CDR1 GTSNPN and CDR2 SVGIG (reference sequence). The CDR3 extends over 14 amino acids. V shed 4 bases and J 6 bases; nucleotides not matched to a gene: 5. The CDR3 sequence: CAWTGGIGNSPLHF. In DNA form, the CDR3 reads TGTGCCTGGACAGGGGGCATCGGTAATTCACCCCTCCACTTT.

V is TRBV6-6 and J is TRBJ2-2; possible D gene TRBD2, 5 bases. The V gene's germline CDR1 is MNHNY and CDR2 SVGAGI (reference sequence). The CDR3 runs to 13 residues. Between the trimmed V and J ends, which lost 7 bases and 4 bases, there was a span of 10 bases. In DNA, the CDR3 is TGTGCCAGCATGAGGGAGCTCACCGGGGAGCTGTTTTTT. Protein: CASMRELTGELFF.

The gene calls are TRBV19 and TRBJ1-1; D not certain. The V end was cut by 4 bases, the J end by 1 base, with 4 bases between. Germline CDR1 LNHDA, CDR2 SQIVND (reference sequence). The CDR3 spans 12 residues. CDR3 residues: CASSTQNTEAFF. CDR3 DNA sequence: TGTGCCAGTAGTACCCAGAACACTGAAGCTTTCTTT.

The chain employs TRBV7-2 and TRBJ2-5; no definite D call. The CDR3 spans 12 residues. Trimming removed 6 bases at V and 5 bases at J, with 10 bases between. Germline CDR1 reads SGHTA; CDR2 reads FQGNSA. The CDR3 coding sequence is TGTGCCAGCAGTCCCCACGGGGAGACCCAGTACTTC. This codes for CASSPHGETQYF. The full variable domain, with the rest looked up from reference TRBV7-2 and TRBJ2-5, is GAGVSQSPSNKVTEKGKDVELRCDPISGHTALYWYRQSLGQGLEFLIYFQGNSAPDKSGLPSDRFSAERTGGSVSTLTIQRTQQEDSAVYLCASSPHGETQYFGPGTRLLVL.

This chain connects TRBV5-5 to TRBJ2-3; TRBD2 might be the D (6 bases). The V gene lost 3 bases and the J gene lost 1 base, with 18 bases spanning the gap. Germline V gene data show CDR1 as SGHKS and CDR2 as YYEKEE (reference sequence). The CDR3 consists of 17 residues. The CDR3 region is CASSSGAWRGGTDTQYF. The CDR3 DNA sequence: TGTGCCAGCAGCTCCGGAGCTTGGCGGGGCGGCACAGATACGCAGTATTTT.

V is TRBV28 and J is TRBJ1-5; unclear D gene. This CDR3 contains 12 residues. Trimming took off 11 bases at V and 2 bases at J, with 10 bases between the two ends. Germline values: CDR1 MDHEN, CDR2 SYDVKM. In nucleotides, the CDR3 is TGTGCCGTTACGAGAGGCAATCAGCCCCAGCATTTT. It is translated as CAVTRGNQPQHF.

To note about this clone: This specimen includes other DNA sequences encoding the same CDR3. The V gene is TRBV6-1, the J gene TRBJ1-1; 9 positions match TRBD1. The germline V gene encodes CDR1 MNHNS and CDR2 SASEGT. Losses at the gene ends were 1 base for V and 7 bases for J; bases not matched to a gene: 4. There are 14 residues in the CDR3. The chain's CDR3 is CASSEGTGVGEAFF. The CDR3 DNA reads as TGTGCCAGCAGTGAAGGGACAGGGGTGGGTGAAGCTTTCTTT.

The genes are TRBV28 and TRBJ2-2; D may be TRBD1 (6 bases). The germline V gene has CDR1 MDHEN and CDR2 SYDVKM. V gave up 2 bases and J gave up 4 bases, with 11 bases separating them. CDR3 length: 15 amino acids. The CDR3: CASSLPGAGTGELFF. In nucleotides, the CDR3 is TGTGCCAGCAGTTTACCAGGGGCGGGCACCGGGGAGCTGTTTTTT.

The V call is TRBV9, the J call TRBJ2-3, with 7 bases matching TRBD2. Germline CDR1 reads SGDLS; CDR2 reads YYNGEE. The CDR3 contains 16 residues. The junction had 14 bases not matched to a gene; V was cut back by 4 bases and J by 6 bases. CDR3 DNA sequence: TGTGCCAGCAGCCTATCCGGTGGGAGCGGGGCTGATACGCAGTATTTT. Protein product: CASSLSGGSGADTQYF.

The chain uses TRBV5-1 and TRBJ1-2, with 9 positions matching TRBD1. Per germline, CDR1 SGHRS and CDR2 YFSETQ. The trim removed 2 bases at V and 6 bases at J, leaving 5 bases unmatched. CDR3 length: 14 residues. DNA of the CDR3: TGCGCCAGCAGCTTACAGGGGGCGTTAGATGGCTACACCTTC. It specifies CASSLQGALDGYTF.

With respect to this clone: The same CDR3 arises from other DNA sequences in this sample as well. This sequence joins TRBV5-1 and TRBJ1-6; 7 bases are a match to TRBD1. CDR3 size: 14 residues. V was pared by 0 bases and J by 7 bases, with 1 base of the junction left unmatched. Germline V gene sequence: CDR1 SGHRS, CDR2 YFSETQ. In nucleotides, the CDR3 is TGCGCCAGCAGCTTGGGACAGGGAAATTCACCCCTCCACTTT. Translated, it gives CASSLGQGNSPLHF.

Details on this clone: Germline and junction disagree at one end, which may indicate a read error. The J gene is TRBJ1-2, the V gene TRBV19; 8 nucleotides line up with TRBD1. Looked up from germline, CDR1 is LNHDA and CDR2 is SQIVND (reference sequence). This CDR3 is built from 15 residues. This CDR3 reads CAGSPPTGGNYGYTF. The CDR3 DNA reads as TGTGCCGGTAGTCCACCCACAGGGGGTAACTATGGCTACACCTTC.

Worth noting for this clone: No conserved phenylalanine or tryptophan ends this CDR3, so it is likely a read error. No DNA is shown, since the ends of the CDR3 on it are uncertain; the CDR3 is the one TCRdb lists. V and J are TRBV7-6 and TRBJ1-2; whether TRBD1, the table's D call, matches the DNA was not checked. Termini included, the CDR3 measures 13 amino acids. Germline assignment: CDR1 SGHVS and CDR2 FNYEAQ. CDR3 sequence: CASSFGPGDREVI.

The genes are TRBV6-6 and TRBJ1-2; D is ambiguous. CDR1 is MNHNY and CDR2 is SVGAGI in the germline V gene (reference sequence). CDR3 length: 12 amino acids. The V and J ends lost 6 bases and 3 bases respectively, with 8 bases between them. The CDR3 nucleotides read TGTGCCAGCAGGCGCGGAGACTATGGCTACACCTTC. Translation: CASRRGDYGYTF.

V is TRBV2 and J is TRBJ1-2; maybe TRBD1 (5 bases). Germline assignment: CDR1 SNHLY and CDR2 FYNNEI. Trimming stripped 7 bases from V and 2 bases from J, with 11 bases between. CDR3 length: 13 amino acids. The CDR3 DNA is TGTGCCAGCACGGGGGAAGGCAACTATGGCTACACCTTC. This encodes CASTGEGNYGYTF.

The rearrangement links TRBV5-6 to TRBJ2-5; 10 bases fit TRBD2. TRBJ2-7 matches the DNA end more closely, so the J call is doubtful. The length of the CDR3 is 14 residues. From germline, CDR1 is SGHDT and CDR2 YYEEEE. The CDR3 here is CASSWTSGYYEQYF. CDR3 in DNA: TGTGCCAGCAGCTGGACTAGCGGATACTACGAGCAGTACTTC.

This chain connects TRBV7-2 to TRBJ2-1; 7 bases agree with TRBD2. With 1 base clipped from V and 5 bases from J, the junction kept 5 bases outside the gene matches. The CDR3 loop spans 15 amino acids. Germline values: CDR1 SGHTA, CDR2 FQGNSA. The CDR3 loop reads CASSLVLLANNEQFF. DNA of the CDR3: TGTGCCAGCAGCTTAGTACTACTAGCGAACAATGAGCAGTTCTTC.

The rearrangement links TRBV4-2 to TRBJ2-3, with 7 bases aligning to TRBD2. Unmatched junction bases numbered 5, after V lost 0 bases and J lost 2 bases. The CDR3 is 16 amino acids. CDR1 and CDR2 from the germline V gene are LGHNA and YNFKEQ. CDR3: CASSQEGGISTDTQYF. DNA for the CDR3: TGTGCCAGCAGCCAAGAGGGGGGGATCTCCACAGATACGCAGTATTTT.

The CDR3 bases are TGTGCCAGCAGTTTAAGGAGCGGGGGCGTCGGAATAGGCTACACCTTC. Protein sequence: CASSLRSGGVGIGYTF. The chain employs TRBV27 and TRBJ1-2, with a possible D match to TRBD1 (6 bases). Looked up from germline, CDR1 is MNHEY and CDR2 is SMNVEV (reference sequence). With 2 bases removed from V and 8 bases from J, the gap between germline ends came to 21 bases. CDR3 length equals 16 residues.

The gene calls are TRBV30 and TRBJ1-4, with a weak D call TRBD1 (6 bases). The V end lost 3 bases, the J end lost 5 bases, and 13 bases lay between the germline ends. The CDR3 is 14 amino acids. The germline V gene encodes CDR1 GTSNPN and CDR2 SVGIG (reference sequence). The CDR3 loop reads CAWRRGQLNEKLFF. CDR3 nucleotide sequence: TGTGCCTGGAGAAGGGGACAACTAAATGAAAAACTGTTTTTT. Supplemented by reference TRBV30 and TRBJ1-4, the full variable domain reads SQTIHQWPATLVQPVGSPLSLECTVEGTSNPNLYWYRQAAGRGLQLLFYSVGIGQISSEVPQNLSASRPQDRQFILSSKKLLLSDSGFYLCAWRRGQLNEKLFFGSGTQLSVL.

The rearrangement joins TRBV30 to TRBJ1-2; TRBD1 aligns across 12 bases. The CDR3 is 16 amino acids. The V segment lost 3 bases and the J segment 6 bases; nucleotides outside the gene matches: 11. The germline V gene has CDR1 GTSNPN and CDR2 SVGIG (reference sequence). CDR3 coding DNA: TGTGCCTGGAGGGTCCTCCGGGACAGGGGGCGAAATGGCTACACCTTC. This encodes CAWRVLRDRGRNGYTF.